This is a list of T cell receptor beta chains from one sample in a study of cytomegalovirus exposure and HLA in healthy donors. TCRdb's table, derived via immunoSEQ multiplex PCR, lists solely in-frame clones and lacks some. The sample has approximately 150,000 clones; about 70% are singletons. Input material: PBMCs. The receptor source for this set is a male donor in good health and CMV-seronegative. CDR3s include the opening cysteine and the closing phenylalanine or tryptophan.

V gene,J gene,CDR3 protein
TRBV5-6,TRBJ2-7,CASSSDWSSYEQYF
TRBV20-1,TRBJ2-2,CSALTNGELFF
TRBV5-8,TRBJ2-1,CASRRVGRAYNEQFF
TRBV27,TRBJ2-1,CASSLYRGLFYNEQFF
TRBV7-6,TRBJ2-7,CASSLGAGLTYEQYF
TRBV4-2,TRBJ1-6,CASSQDSAVNSPLHF
TRBV5-1,TRBJ2-7,CASTLGQGRYEQYF
TRBV15,TRBJ1-1,CATSRGGPGNTEAFF
TRBV27,TRBJ2-7,CASRLPGQGFHEQYF
TRBV28,TRBJ2-4,CASSTGAKNIQYF
TRBV29-1,TRBJ2-4,CSVETGNIQYF
TRBV9,TRBJ1-1,CASSTQDRVEAAFF
TRBV18,TRBJ1-2,CASSLGSGDLDYTF
TRBV9,TRBJ2-3,CASSVASEDTQYF
TRBV13,TRBJ2-2,CASSADRGPTGELFF
TRBV6-5,TRBJ2-5,CASRGGLETQYF
TRBV19,TRBJ1-5,CASSIGVGRRRPDVRNQPQHF
TRBV11-2,TRBJ1-1,CASSLGQYLGNTEAFF
TRBV5-4,TRBJ1-1,CASSSKTGDTEAFF
TRBV7-5,TRBJ2-7,CARSLPPYEQYF
TRBV7-9,TRBJ1-4,CSSSLALEGASGVEKLFF
TRBV4-1,TRBJ2-7,CASSPSPGLEQYF
TRBV29-1,TRBJ1-2,CSVLDRAKEDGYTF
TRBV6-1,TRBJ1-3,CASSEIYTRNTIYF
TRBV7-2,TRBJ2-7,CASSLGAGYEQYF
TRBV28,TRBJ1-1,CASTTGFDSAEAFF
TRBV6-5,TRBJ1-3,CASSLRDTSGNTIYF
TRBV7-9,TRBJ1-4,CASSPTPGVELFF
TRBV6-6,TRBJ1-4,CASSYQGFNEKLFF
TRBV28,TRBJ1-6,CASRYSAEGSPLHF
TRBV2,TRBJ1-5,CASRLRGDGNQPQHF
TRBV25-1,TRBJ1-6,CASSEMGRYSSPLHF